Detailed here is one TCR beta chain. Its antigen is not known. These data belong to a study of T cell responses to AZD1222 COVID-19 vaccine. Study-level points and caveats: The sample set comprised mostly white British donors with more females, and clonal diversity was possibly underestimated.

The CDR3 is made up of 16 amino acids. Trimming took 3 bases from V and 2 from J, leaving 11 bases between them. The germline V gene encodes CDR1 LNHDA and CDR2 SQIVND (reference sequence). TCRdb keeps only in-frame clones here, not all; method: immunoSEQ multiplex PCR. The sample records 95,000 to 150,000 clones, about 90% being singletons. This receptor was taken from an adult in good health. The specimen was peripheral blood, collected on day 0 of MenACWY control vaccination. V and J are TRBV19 and TRBJ1-6; D call uncertain. The CDR3 DNA follows: TGTGCCAGTAGTATCATGGGTATCACCTATAATTCACCCCTCCACTTT. This translates into CASSIMGITYNSPLHF. The full variable domain, with the rest looked up from reference TRBV19 and TRBJ1-6, is DGGITQSPKYLFRKEGQNVTLSCEQNLNHDAMYWYRQDPGQGLRLIYYSQIVNDFQKGDIAEGYSVSREKKESFPLTVTSAQKNPTAFYLCASSIMGITYNSPLHFGNGTRLTVT.